This is a list of T cell receptor beta chains from one sample in a study of Ad26.COV2.S vaccination and SARS-CoV-2 variants. The data were produced by immunoSEQ multiplex PCR, yet TCRdb's version contains in-frame clones alone and is incomplete. The table includes 43,000 or so clones, roughly 83% detected once. Source: peripheral blood, taken after recovery from COVID-19. Every receptor here comes from a human donor who had recovered from COVID-19. CDR3s include the opening cysteine and the closing phenylalanine or tryptophan. A D gene is named only where the DNA matches it firmly. Clone size appears in some rows only: once, few, many, or a class for an expanded clone.

v_gene	j_gene	abundance	d_gene	CDR3nt	CDR3aa
TRBV30	TRBJ2-1	once	.	TGTGCCTGGACGGGCGGTTCCTACAATGAGCAGTTCTTC	CAWTGGSYNEQFF
TRBV15	TRBJ1-1	.	TRBD1	TGTGCCACCAGCTCCCGAGGTGCGGGACAGGGGGTGAACACTGAAGCTTTCTTT	CATSSRGAGQGVNTEAFF
TRBV7-9	TRBJ1-3	.	.	TGTGCCAGCAGCCGCAGCTCCGGGGCCGGAGCTGGAAACACCATATATTTT	CASSRSSGAGAGNTIYF
TRBV15	TRBJ2-1	once	TRBD2	TGTGCCACCAGCAGGGAAGCCCAGGTACTAGCGGGGGTCTACAATGAGCAGTTCTTC	CATSREAQVLAGVYNEQFF
TRBV24-1	TRBJ2-3	once	.	TGTGCCACCAGTGATTTAGGTGACGGGGATGGCACAGATACGCAGTATTTT	CATSDLGDGDGTDTQYF
TRBV24-1	TRBJ2-1	.	TRBD2	TGTGCCACCAGTGAAGGCGGGAGGAGGTACAATGAGCAGTTCTTC	CATSEGGRRYNEQFF
TRBV27	TRBJ1-1	.	TRBD1	TGTGCCACGGGGGACAGGGCGAACACTGAAGCTTTCTTT	CATGDRANTEAFF
TRBV20-1	TRBJ2-3	.	.	TGCAGTGCTAGCGTCTCGGATACGCAGTATTTT	CSASVSDTQYF
TRBV28	TRBJ1-2	.	TRBD1	TGTGCCAGCAGTTCGGGACAGGGTCGAGGCTACACCTTC	CASSSGQGRGYTF
TRBV30	TRBJ1-6	.	.	TGTGCCTGGAGTACAGACCGCTTCAATTCACCCCTCCACTTT	CAWSTDRFNSPLHF
TRBV5-1	TRBJ1-2	.	.	TGCGCCAGCGCCCCTGAGGGCCGAATGTATGGCTACACCTTC	CASAPEGRMYGYTF
TRBV9	TRBJ2-2	once	TRBD1	TGTGCCAGCAAGAAGGGGACAGGGGACACCGGGGAGCTGTTTTTT	CASKKGTGDTGELFF
TRBV30	TRBJ1-2	.	.	TGTGCCTGGAGTGTACGACGAAACTATGGCTACACCTTC	CAWSVRRNYGYTF